What follows are 26 T cell receptor beta chains derived from one specimen sequenced in a study of technical replicates of blood from a few donors. Sequencing used immunoSEQ multiplex PCR; TCRdb keeps in-frame clones, though not all of them. The sample carries tens of thousands of clones, 96% recorded once. The sample comprised T cells isolated from PBMCs. Receptor source: a human donor in good health.

This chain joins TRBV18 and TRBJ2-7; possibly TRBD2 for D (5 bases). CDR1 is KGHSH, CDR2 LQKENI, per germline. With 2 bases removed from V and 1 base from J, the gap between germline ends came to 9 bases. The CDR3 totals 14 residues. CDR3 sequence: CASSPEEDSYEQYF. The CDR3 nucleotides read TGTGCCAGCTCACCAGAGGAGGATTCCTACGAGCAGTACTTC.

V is TRBV29-1 and J is TRBJ1-2; possible D gene TRBD1, 6 bases. The V and J ends lost 6 bases and 7 bases respectively, with 12 bases between them. The CDR3 sequence is 11 residues long. Germline lookup yields CDR1 SQVTM and CDR2 ANQGSEA. The CDR3 loop reads CSVAGTPGYTF. The CDR3, as DNA: TGCAGCGTCGCCGGGACACCTGGCTACACCTTC.

The chain uses TRBV7-2 and TRBJ2-7, with a weak D call TRBD2 (5 bases). The CDR3 loop spans 13 amino acids. Germline CDR1 reads SGHTA; CDR2 reads FQGNSA. V lost 1 base, J lost 4 bases, and 8 bases lay in between. CDR3 amino acids: CASSLVGGYEQYF. CDR3 DNA: TGTGCCAGCAGCTTAGTAGGAGGATACGAGCAGTACTTC.

CDR3 nucleotide sequence: TGTGCCAGTAGTCCGGGACAGGTCAAACATTTT. This codes for CASSPGQVKHF. The rearrangement uses TRBV19 and TRBJ1-5; the match to TRBD1 covers 8 bases. Trimming removed 5 bases from V and 16 bases from J; junction bases left unmatched: 7. The CDR3 sequence is 11 residues long. Germline V lookup: CDR1 LNHDA, CDR2 SQIVND (reference sequence).

This chain connects TRBV27 to TRBJ2-6, with D unclear. The CDR3 is made up of 12 amino acids. V was cut by 4 bases and J by 12 bases, with 10 bases left in between. Per the germline V gene, CDR1 is MNHEY and CDR2 is SMNVEV (reference sequence). The CDR3 spells CASSSYAGVLTF. As DNA, the CDR3 is TGTGCCAGCAGTTCTTACGCAGGCGTCCTGACTTTC.

The chain is built from TRBV15 and TRBJ1-2; no definite D call. The CDR3 is 14 residues long. The germline V and J ends were trimmed by 1 base and 8 bases, with 14 bases remaining between them. The V gene's germline CDR1 is LNHNV and CDR2 YYDKDF (reference sequence). CDR3 in amino acids: CATSRVNREGGYTF. The DNA for the CDR3 is TGTGCCACCAGCAGAGTCAATCGGGAGGGAGGCTACACCTTC.

This clone was detected once. V and J are TRBV5-6 and TRBJ1-4, with D unresolved. Germline CDR1 reads SGHDT; CDR2 reads YYEEEE. Trimming left V 1 base short and J 8 bases short, with 12 bases between. The CDR3 totals 14 residues. CDR3 residues: CASSLRFTGEKLFF. The CDR3 bases are TGTGCCAGCAGCTTGAGGTTTACGGGAGAAAAACTGTTTTTT.

V and J are TRBV12-5 and TRBJ2-1; 10 nucleotides line up with TRBD2. J gave up 7 bases and V 6 bases, and 9 bases lay outside the gene matches. In germline, CDR1 is LGHNT, CDR2 FRNRAP. The CDR3 extends over 15 amino acids. CDR3 amino acids: CASGPTSGVFNEQFF. CDR3 nucleotides: TGTGCTAGTGGGCCAACTAGCGGGGTTTTTAATGAGCAGTTCTTC.

In this sample, this clone turned up once. The V gene is TRBV9, the J gene TRBJ1-4; D remains ambiguous. Per germline, CDR1 SGDLS and CDR2 YYNGEE. Trimming cost V 1 base and J 4 bases, with 17 bases left between them. This CDR3 is built from 17 residues. CDR3 in DNA: TGTGCCAGCAGCGTATCTAGGCACGAACCCAATAATGAAAAACTGTTTTTT. Its protein is CASSVSRHEPNNEKLFF.

This chain connects TRBV15 to TRBJ1-1; D is undetermined. The CDR3 runs 15 residues. Trimming removed 3 bases at V and 3 bases at J, with 14 bases between. Germline assignment: CDR1 LNHNV and CDR2 YYDKDF (reference sequence). The chain's CDR3 is CATSSDRERDTEAFF. The CDR3 bases are TGTGCCACCAGCAGTGATCGAGAGAGGGACACTGAAGCTTTCTTT.

The CDR3 DNA follows: TGTGCCAGCAGCTTAGTCGGGGATGGAAACACCATATATTTT. This translates into CASSLVGDGNTIYF. This chain connects TRBV7-9 to TRBJ1-3; no clear D gene. Germline CDR1 reads SEHNR; CDR2 reads FQNEAQ (reference sequence). The CDR3 has 14 residues. The V gene lost 1 base and the J gene lost 3 bases, with 7 bases spanning the gap.

The rearrangement links TRBV7-9 to TRBJ1-1, with a tentative D call TRBD1 (6 bases). V was cut by 2 bases and J by 6 bases, with 7 bases left in between. The length of the CDR3 is 12 residues. Germline-derived CDR1 and CDR2 are SEHNR and FQNEAQ (reference sequence). CDR3 region: CASSLPGAEAFF. CDR3 bases: TGTGCCAGCAGCTTACCAGGGGCTGAAGCTTTCTTT.

The CDR3 DNA follows: TGTGCCAGCAGCTTTGGAGGCGCAGCGAACACCGGGGAGCTGTTTTTT. It specifies CASSFGGAANTGELFF. The chain carries TRBV7-2 and TRBJ2-2, with D maybe TRBD2 (5 bases). The CDR3 sequence is 16 residues long. Trimming removed 3 bases from V and 0 bases from J, with 11 bases in between. CDR1 and CDR2 from the germline V gene are SGHTA and FQGNSA.

The chain combines TRBV12-5 with TRBJ1-1; a weak D match, TRBD1 (5 bases). V was shortened by 5 bases and J by 7 bases, with 14 bases between the two germline ends. The CDR3 sequence is 13 residues long. CDR1 and CDR2 (germline): LGHNT, FRNRAP. The CDR3 DNA follows: TGTGCTAGTGGTCCCGACCTGGACATTGAAGCTTTCTTT. Translation: CASGPDLDIEAFF.

The chain carries TRBV4-1 and TRBJ2-2; 8 nucleotides align to TRBD1. Trimming at V came to 4 bases and at J to 5 bases, leaving 9 bases not matched to a gene. Germline CDR1 and CDR2: MGHRA and YSYEKL. This CDR3 is 16 amino acids long. The CDR3 loop is CASSPQDRAETGELFF. CDR3 in DNA: TGCGCCAGCAGCCCCCAGGACAGGGCGGAAACCGGGGAGCTGTTTTTT.

This chain connects TRBV28 to TRBJ2-2, with 8 bases matching TRBD1. Germline CDR1 and CDR2: MDHEN and SYDVKM. Trimming removed 8 bases from V and 1 base from J; junction bases left unmatched: 3. CDR3 length: 14 amino acids. CDR3 in amino acids: CASAGTGNTGELFF. For the CDR3, the DNA is TGTGCCAGCGCCGGGACAGGGAACACCGGGGAGCTGTTTTTT.

In this sample, this clone turned up a few times. The chain joins TRBV15 to TRBJ2-1; unclear D gene. The CDR3 loop spans 15 amino acids. Between the trimmed V and J ends, which lost 1 base and 3 bases, there was a span of 10 bases. The germline CDR1 and CDR2 sequences are LNHNV and YYDKDF (reference sequence). The CDR3 DNA is TGTGCCACCAGCAGAGGAGCTCTTTTCTACAATGAGCAGTTCTTC. This gives the protein CATSRGALFYNEQFF.

The chain carries TRBV29-1 and TRBJ1-2, with unresolved D. Deletions cut 6 bases from V and 8 bases from J, with 13 bases between. The CDR3 is 11 residues long. Looked up from germline, CDR1 is SQVTM and CDR2 is ANQGSEA. This CDR3 is CSVPNSPGYTF. The CDR3 bases are TGCAGCGTGCCAAACAGTCCGGGCTACACCTTC.

The chain uses TRBV6-5 and TRBJ1-1, with D perhaps TRBD1 (5 bases). The CDR3 covers 15 residues. Germline V gene lookup returns CDR1 MNHEY and CDR2 SVGAGI. Trimming removed 2 bases at V and 1 base at J, with 11 bases between. The CDR3 loop is CASSYGADQNTEAFF. The DNA for the CDR3 is TGTGCCAGCAGTTACGGGGCAGATCAGAACACTGAAGCTTTCTTT.

This chain uses TRBV7-9 with TRBJ2-3; D gene ambiguous. V was clipped by 5 bases and J by 2 bases, with 11 bases between them. Germline CDR1 SEHNR, CDR2 FQNEAQ (reference sequence). This CDR3 comprises 14 residues. CDR3 sequence (DNA): TGTGCCAGCAGCGTATCCTTTTCCACAGATACGCAGTATTTT. This codes for CASSVSFSTDTQYF.

The gene calls are TRBV28 and TRBJ2-7; D call uncertain. V was trimmed by 4 bases and J by 6 bases, leaving 7 bases between them. The CDR3 totals 11 residues. Germline assignment: CDR1 MDHEN and CDR2 SYDVKM. CDR3 region: CASSYPGEQYF. The DNA for the CDR3 is TGTGCCAGCAGTTATCCGGGCGAGCAGTACTTC.

This chain joins TRBV15 and TRBJ2-1, with D perhaps matching TRBD2 (6 bases). The CDR3 covers 14 residues. The V end lost 1 base, the J end lost 7 bases, and 11 bases lay between the germline ends. Looked up from germline, CDR1 is LNHNV and CDR2 is YYDKDF (reference sequence). CDR3 loop: CATSRGEVGNEQFF. The CDR3 DNA sequence: TGTGCCACCAGCAGAGGGGAGGTAGGAAATGAGCAGTTCTTC.

The chain employs TRBV9 and TRBJ2-1; 8 bases agree with TRBD2. V gave up 4 bases and J gave up 2 bases; unmatched junction bases: 5. Germline V gene lookup returns CDR1 SGDLS and CDR2 YYNGEE. This CDR3 has 15 residues. The CDR3 DNA follows: TGTGCCAGCAGCACAGCGGGAGCCACCTACAATGAGCAGTTCTTC. It yields the protein CASSTAGATYNEQFF.

The chain employs TRBV5-1 and TRBJ1-1, with TRBD1 as a possible D gene (5 bases). V was pared by 4 bases and J by 1 base, with 8 bases between. CDR1 is SGHRS and CDR2 is YFSETQ in the germline V gene. The CDR3 length is 13 residues. CDR3: CASSDDRNTEAFF. The CDR3 DNA reads TGCGCCAGCAGCGACGACAGGAACACTGAAGCTTTCTTT.

The gene calls are TRBV9 and TRBJ1-1, with D tentatively TRBD1 (5 bases). Germline V gene sequence: CDR1 SGDLS, CDR2 YYNGEE. V lost 3 bases to trimming and J lost 3 bases, with 12 bases between them. The CDR3 runs 14 residues. As DNA, the CDR3 is TGTGCCAGCAGCGCAACCAGGGTACACACTGAAGCTTTCTTT. It is translated as CASSATRVHTEAFF.

The J gene is TRBJ2-1, the V gene TRBV11-2; no reliable D call. Trimming shortened V by 0 bases and J by 10 bases, and 13 bases separated the two germline ends. Looked up from germline, CDR1 is SGHAT and CDR2 is FQNNGV. CDR3 size: 14 residues. The CDR3 protein is CASSLDIRSVEQFF. In DNA, the CDR3 is TGTGCCAGCAGCTTAGATATTAGGAGCGTAGAGCAGTTCTTC.